These 5 T cell receptor beta chains originate from one sample sequenced in a study of beta chain features in type 1 diabetes. Overall study results and limits: TCRB CDR3s were moderately but significantly shorter in Type 1 diabetes patients in all four CD4+ subsets.

Expressed TCRB transcripts were sequenced, since all the RNA that had been isolated was reverse transcribed. Using immunoSEQ multiplex PCR, the repertoire was profiled, and TCRdb retains in-frame clones only, with some absent. The sample includes 55,000 to 85,000 clones, around 49% of them seen just once. Their specific antigens are unknown. The sequenced sample was central memory CD4+ T cells from blood. These receptors all come from a man aged 30 to 39 with type 1 diabetes.

The genes are TRBV21-1 and TRBJ1-1; the D call in the table, TRBD1, was not verified against the DNA. TRBV21-1 has pseudogene status. The CDR3 contains 18 residues. The CDR3 is CASSKNRDRPCPWVLAFF. In nucleotides, the CDR3 is TGTGCCAGCAGCAAAAATAGGGACAGGCCTTGTCCCTGGGTCCTTGCTTTCTTT.

This clone was recorded at least ten times. The rearrangement links TRBV5-6 to TRBJ2-1, with 7 bases lining up with TRBD2. V shed 4 bases, J shed 5 bases, and the junction held 9 bases outside the gene matches. From germline, CDR1 is SGHDT and CDR2 YYEEEE. The CDR3 is 15 residues long. CDR3 sequence: CASSPMRGGDNEQFF. The CDR3 DNA sequence: TGTGCCAGCAGCCCAATGCGTGGGGGGGACAATGAGCAGTTCTTC.

V usage is TRBV27 and J usage is TRBJ2-7; tentative D call: TRBD2 (6 bases). The CDR3 has 12 residues. Deletions cut 5 bases from V and 4 bases from J, with 9 bases between. Looked up from germline, CDR1 is MNHEY and CDR2 is SMNVEV (reference sequence). CDR3 in amino acids: CASSPLAYEQYF. DNA for the CDR3: TGTGCCAGCAGTCCTCTAGCGTACGAGCAGTACTTC.

This clone was counted between two and nine times. The chain is built from TRBV19 and TRBJ2-1; D unclear. With 7 bases removed from V and 6 bases from J, the gap between germline ends came to 16 bases. CDR3 length: 14 residues. Germline V lookup: CDR1 LNHDA, CDR2 SQIVND (reference sequence). CDR3 sequence (DNA): TGTGCCAGTAAGGTGATAGCCCAAGGCAATGAGCAGTTCTTC. It translates to CASKVIAQGNEQFF.

This clone was found once. V gene TRBV5-1 combines with J gene TRBJ2-5, with 9 positions matching TRBD1. The junction had 5 bases not matched to a gene; V was cut back by 4 bases and J by 4 bases. Germline values: CDR1 SGHRS, CDR2 YFSETQ. The CDR3 consists of 14 residues. As DNA, the CDR3 is TGCGCCAGCAGCGGGACAGGGAAGGGAGAGACCCAGTACTTC. This codes for CASSGTGKGETQYF.